The 28 T cell receptor beta chains in this list originate from one sample, sequenced in a study of post-analysis software for immune sequencing data. The study's findings and limits: Four or five TRBV segments (TRBV5-6, TRBV5-1 and TRBV20-1 among them) occurred more frequently in patients than in controls.

Libraries were made from TCR beta cDNA, and they carried unique molecular identifiers. Each CDR3 protein is one row after TCRdb ran MiXCR on the PCR reads. The table records over 150,000 distinct CDR3 sequences, approximately 28% of them present only once. Their specific antigens are unknown. Sequences were obtained from blood. All receptors come from a girl aged 5-17 years with multiple sclerosis.

Many counts were recorded for this clonotype. The J gene is TRBJ1-4, the V gene TRBV28, with D possibly being TRBD1 (5 bases). The CDR3 has 15 amino acids. Trimming took 2 bases from V and 0 from J, leaving 7 bases between them. The germline V gene has CDR1 MDHEN and CDR2 SYDVKM. The CDR3 region has the DNA TGTGCCAGCAGTTTAGTGGGGGCAACTAATGAAAAACTGTTTTTT. Protein: CASSLVGATNEKLFF.

The V gene is TRBV6-5, the J gene TRBJ1-2; D is possibly TRBD1 (5 bases). Germline-derived CDR1 and CDR2 are MNHEY and SVGAGI. This CDR3 region has 13 residues. V lost 2 bases and J lost 2, with 6 bases in between. CDR3 amino acids: CASSYGGNYGYTF. CDR3 DNA sequence: TGTGCCAGCAGTTACGGGGGGAACTATGGCTACACCTTC.

V gene TRBV7-2 combines with J gene TRBJ2-7; D is ambiguous. V was shortened by 5 bases and J by 3 bases, with 8 bases between the two germline ends. CDR1 is SGHTA and CDR2 is FQGNSA in the germline V gene. The CDR3 extends over 12 amino acids. In DNA form, the CDR3 reads TGTGCCAGCAGCACACCAGGCTACGAGCAGTACTTC. As protein: CASSTPGYEQYF.

This clonotype was observed a handful of times. The chain carries TRBV25-1 and TRBJ2-2; possibly TRBD1 for D (6 bases). The ends were cut back, 8 bases at V and 4 bases at J, with 11 bases in the middle. The CDR3 loop spans 13 amino acids. Germline CDR1 MGHDK, CDR2 SYGVNS. The CDR3 loop reads CASGQFVTGELFF. CDR3 bases: TGTGCCAGCGGACAGTTTGTCACCGGGGAGCTGTTTTTT.

The sample holds a few counts of this clonotype. J is TRBJ2-7 and V is TRBV7-2; the match to TRBD2 covers 10 bases. CDR3 length equals 16 residues. The ends lost 0 bases at V and 0 bases at J; junction bases unmatched: 2. Germline values: CDR1 SGHTA, CDR2 FQGNSA. DNA for the CDR3: TGTGCCAGCAGCTTAGCCGGACTAGCGGCCTCCTACGAGCAGTACTTC. This codes for CASSLAGLAASYEQYF.

This clonotype appeared a few times. The chain carries TRBV7-2 and TRBJ2-3, with D perhaps TRBD2 (6 bases). The CDR3 runs to 15 residues. Trimming took 0 bases from V and 4 from J, leaving 11 bases between them. Germline-derived CDR1 and CDR2 are SGHTA and FQGNSA. The CDR3 DNA follows: TGTGCCAGCAGCTTAGCGGGGGGTGGCCCAGATACGCAGTATTTT. It encodes CASSLAGGGPDTQYF.

The J gene is TRBJ2-7, the V gene TRBV5-1; D not certain. Germline V gene sequence: CDR1 SGHRS, CDR2 YFSETQ. V shed 4 bases and J shed 2 bases, with 10 bases lying between them. The CDR3 is 13 amino acids. The CDR3 reads CASSQSDTYEQYF. DNA of the CDR3: TGCGCCAGCAGCCAATCTGACACCTACGAGCAGTACTTC.

The chain uses TRBV5-1 and TRBJ2-2; 9 bases map to TRBD1. The germline V gene has CDR1 SGHRS and CDR2 YFSETQ. This CDR3 region has 16 residues. Losses at the gene ends were 4 bases for V and 3 bases for J; bases not matched to a gene: 7. The CDR3 DNA reads as TGCGCCAGCAGCCCGGGGACAGGGTGGGACACCGGGGAGCTGTTTTTT. Its translation: CASSPGTGWDTGELFF.

The CDR3 nucleotides read TGTGCCAGCAGTGGGCTCGACGTATACCTTGTCTACGAGCAGTACTTC. It translates to CASSGLDVYLVYEQYF. V is TRBV6-6 and J is TRBJ2-7; D is undetermined. CDR3 length equals 16 residues. CDR1 and CDR2 from the germline V gene are MNHNY and SVGAGI (reference sequence). V lost 5 bases and J lost 3, with 20 bases in between.

The sample holds a few counts of this clonotype. V is TRBV20-1 and J is TRBJ2-5, with TRBD2 as a possible D gene (5 bases). V was shortened by 0 bases and J by 5 bases, with 7 bases between the two germline ends. Germline lookup yields CDR1 DFQATT and CDR2 SNEGSKA (reference sequence). This CDR3 has 12 residues. Written as DNA, the CDR3 is TGCAGTGCTAGAGAGGGAGTGGAGACCCAGTACTTC. Its protein product is CSAREGVETQYF.

About this clonotype: At one boundary the junction diverges from the germline segment, which might be a read error. The chain employs TRBV12-3 or TRBV12-4 and TRBJ2-1, with unresolved D. The CDR3 sequence is 13 residues long. CDR3 coding DNA: TGTGTCAGCAGTTTCAACAGCTACAATGAGCAGTTCTTC. Translation gives CVSSFNSYNEQFF.

This rearrangement joins TRBV18 to TRBJ2-7; D is uncertain. Trimming left V 5 bases short and J 12 bases short, with 14 bases between. This CDR3 region has 11 residues. Germline V gives CDR1 KGHSH, CDR2 LQKENI. CDR3: CASSSALEWYF. For the CDR3, the DNA is TGTGCCAGCTCATCGGCCCTGGAGTGGTACTTC.

V gene TRBV9 combines with J gene TRBJ2-1; D may be TRBD2 (6 bases). The CDR3 has 15 amino acids. Germline CDR1 and CDR2: SGDLS and YYNGEE. Trimming removed 4 bases at V and 0 bases at J, with 11 bases between. The CDR3 bases are TGTGCCAGCAGCCCCCGGGACTCCTCCTACAATGAGCAGTTCTTC. Its translation: CASSPRDSSYNEQFF.

Of note for this clonotype: Possible read error: a much larger clone is one base away. Because the CDR3 is missing its conserved closing phenylalanine or tryptophan, this is likely a read error. The CDR3 DNA follows: TGCAGCACATCCCCCACAGCAGGGGGGACAATAACGTCCTACAATGAGCAGTTCGTC. Residues: CSTSPTAGGTITSYNEQFV. The rearrangement links TRBV29-1 to TRBJ2-1; D is possibly TRBD1 (7 bases). The CDR3 consists of 19 residues. Germline CDR1 SQVTM, CDR2 ANQGSEA. Trimming left V 8 bases short and J 1 base short, with 30 bases between.

The rearrangement links TRBV14 to TRBJ1-2; D may be TRBD1 (5 bases). V gave up 4 bases and J gave up 4 bases, with 22 bases separating them. Germline V gene lookup returns CDR1 SGHDN and CDR2 FVKESK. The CDR3 sequence is 17 residues long. DNA for the CDR3: TGTGCCAGCAGCCGACTGAGTTGGGCAGGGTCCGGCTATGGCTACACCTTC. It codes for CASSRLSWAGSGYGYTF.

This clonotype was seen many times. CDR3 nucleotide sequence: TGTGCCAGTAACACAGGGGCGGGAGAGACCCAGTACTTC. Its protein product is CASNTGAGETQYF. The gene calls are TRBV12-3 or TRBV12-4 and TRBJ2-5; the match to TRBD1 covers 7 bases. The V gene end was trimmed by 9 bases and the J gene end by 4 bases; junction bases not matched to a gene: 8. The CDR3 is 13 amino acids.

This clonotype was detected many times. The chain joins TRBV20-1 to TRBJ2-1; 9 nucleotides line up with TRBD2. J was trimmed by 4 bases and V by 1 base; bases with no gene match: 2. Germline V gene data show CDR1 as DFQATT and CDR2 as SNEGSKA (reference sequence). The CDR3 contains 14 residues. CDR3 bases: TGCAGTGCTAGAGGACTAGCGGTTTACAATGAGCAGTTCTTC. Its translation: CSARGLAVYNEQFF.

Only a few counts were recorded for this clonotype. The DNA of the CDR3 is TGTGCCAGCAGCTTCAAGGAGGGGGGTATTCTGGGGGCCCCAGGGGAGACCCAGTACTTC. This gives the protein CASSFKEGGILGAPGETQYF. The chain uses TRBV11-2 and TRBJ2-5, with D perhaps given as TRBD1 or TRBD2 (6 bases each). The V and J ends lost 3 bases and 5 bases respectively, with 31 bases between them. CDR3 length equals 20 residues. Germline assignment: CDR1 SGHAT and CDR2 FQNNGV.

This clonotype was detected many times. V gene TRBV19 combines with J gene TRBJ2-4, with 9 bases lining up with TRBD1. This CDR3 contains 15 residues. Germline lookup yields CDR1 LNHDA and CDR2 SQIVND (reference sequence). V trimming: 3 bases; J trimming: 1 base; junction bases outside the gene matches: 1. CDR3 region: CASSIGQGAKNIQYF. CDR3 in DNA: TGTGCCAGTAGTATTGGACAGGGGGCCAAAAACATTCAGTACTTC.

This clonotype was observed a few times. This may stem from a read error, because a much larger clone lies one nucleotide away. DNA for the CDR3: TGTGCCAGCAGCGCCCGGGACAGGGGGCTCCTATGGTACGAGCAGTACTTC. This gives the protein CASSARDRGLLWYEQYF. The chain combines TRBV5-6 with TRBJ2-7, with 12 positions matching TRBD1. CDR1 is SGHDT, CDR2 YYEEEE, per germline. V was clipped by 4 bases and J by 4 bases; unmatched bases: 12. The CDR3 has 17 amino acids.

This clonotype was found many times. The V call is TRBV20-1, the J call TRBJ1-2; D gene unclear. CDR1 DFQATT and CDR2 SNEGSKA come from the germline V gene (reference sequence). The germline V and J ends were trimmed by 0 bases and 7 bases, with 12 bases remaining between them. The CDR3 extends over 13 amino acids. The CDR3 here is CSARDHDYGGYTF. CDR3 DNA: TGCAGTGCTAGAGATCATGATTACGGTGGCTACACCTTC.

As concerns this clonotype: This may be a read error: a much more frequent sequence differs by one nucleotide. The gene calls are TRBV20-1 and TRBJ2-1; 7 bases line up with TRBD2. J gave up 9 bases and V 3 bases, and 11 bases lay outside the gene matches. The germline V gene has CDR1 DFQATT and CDR2 SNEGSKA (reference sequence). The CDR3 is 14 residues long. The CDR3 loop reads CSASSSRTSSEQFF. DNA of the CDR3: TGCAGTGCTAGCTCCTCCAGGACTAGTAGTGAGCAGTTCTTC.

The chain recombines TRBV7-2 with TRBJ2-3, with D possibly TRBD2 on 5 matching bases. CDR3 length equals 16 residues. The germline CDR1 and CDR2 sequences are SGHTA and FQGNSA. The ends were cut back, 8 bases at V and 5 bases at J, with 23 bases in the middle. The CDR3 bases are TGTGCCAGCTCCTTAGGTTTCGGACTGGGAAGAGATACGCAGTATTTT. The encoded protein is CASSLGFGLGRDTQYF.

This clonotype was picked up many times. This rearrangement joins TRBV12-3 or TRBV12-4 to TRBJ1-2, with a possible D match to TRBD1 (6 bases). The CDR3 runs to 17 residues. Trimming removed 6 bases at V and 0 bases at J, with 20 bases between. CDR3 nucleotides: TGTGCCAGCAGCCCCCTCGGGACACCAGTATCTAACTATGGCTACACCTTC. Protein sequence: CASSPLGTPVSNYGYTF.

Remarks on this clonotype: Being one base from a much bigger clone, this may be a read error. The genes are TRBV10-3 and TRBJ2-7; D uncertain. This CDR3 region has 14 residues. CDR1 and CDR2 from the germline V gene are ENHRY and SYGVKD. CDR3 DNA sequence: TGTGCCATCAGCTCCGGCACGAGCTCCTACAAGCAGTACTTC. Translating gives CAISSGTSSYKQYF.

Details on this clonotype: One end of the junction does not line up with germline, which may come from a read error. The chain combines TRBV5-1 with TRBJ2-1; D remains unclear. Germline assignment: CDR1 SGHRS and CDR2 YFSETQ. This CDR3 has 16 amino acids. Here the CDR3 DNA reads TGCGCCAGCAGCTTGGCCCCGGGTAGCTCCTACAATGAGCAGTTGTTC. Translation gives CASSLAPGSSYNEQLF.

The J gene is TRBJ2-5, the V gene TRBV18, with 8 bases matching TRBD1. The CDR3 runs to 18 residues. Germline assignment: CDR1 KGHSH and CDR2 LQKENI. V was pared by 5 bases and J by 5 bases, with 19 bases of the junction left unmatched. The CDR3 loop is CASSSKSPGQAQRETQYF. The CDR3 DNA follows: TGTGCCAGCTCATCTAAGAGTCCGGGACAGGCTCAGCGGGAGACCCAGTACTTC.

The sample holds many counts of this clonotype. The V call is TRBV5-1, the J call TRBJ2-7; 14 bases map to TRBD2. Germline V lookup: CDR1 SGHRS, CDR2 YFSETQ. The CDR3 has 15 amino acids. The ends lost 8 bases at V and 3 bases at J; junction bases unmatched: 7. The CDR3 region is CASTGTSGSSYEQYF. CDR3 DNA sequence: TGCGCCAGTACCGGGACTAGCGGGAGTAGCTACGAGCAGTACTTC.